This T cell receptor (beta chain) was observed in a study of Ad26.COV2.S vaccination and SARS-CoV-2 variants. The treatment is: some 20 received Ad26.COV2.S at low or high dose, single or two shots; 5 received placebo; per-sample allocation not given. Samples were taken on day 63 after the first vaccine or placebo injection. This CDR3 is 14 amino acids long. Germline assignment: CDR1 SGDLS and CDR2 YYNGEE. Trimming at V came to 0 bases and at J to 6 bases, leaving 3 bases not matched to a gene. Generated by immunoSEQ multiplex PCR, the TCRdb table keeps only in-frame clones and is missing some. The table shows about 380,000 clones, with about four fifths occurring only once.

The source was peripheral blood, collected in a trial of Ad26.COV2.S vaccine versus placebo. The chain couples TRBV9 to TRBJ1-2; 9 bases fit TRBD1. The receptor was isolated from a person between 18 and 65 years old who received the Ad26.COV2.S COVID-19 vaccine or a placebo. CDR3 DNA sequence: TGTGCCAGCAGCGTAGTGGGACAGGGACATGGCTACACCTTC. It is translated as CASSVVGQGHGYTF.